One T cell receptor beta chain is described in this entry. What it binds is not known. These data belong to a study of graft-versus-host responses after intestinal transplantation. In the study overall: Recipients got multivisceral, liver-intestinal, or isolated intestinal transplants.

Sequenced by immunoSEQ multiplex PCR; TCRdb stores in-frame clones only, minus some. In the table there are under 90,000 clones, 90% of which are singletons. This CDR3 spans 14 amino acids. The germline CDR1 and CDR2 sequences are SGDLS and YYNGEE. V lost 3 bases and J lost 4, with 8 bases in between. The chain links TRBV9 to TRBJ2-6; no definite D call. The material was unstimulated CD8+ T cells sorted from spleen or lymph node cells, obtained before transplant. This clonotype was sampled from a human donor who was the organ donor for an intestinal transplant. The CDR3 nucleotides read TGTGCCAGCAGCGGGCAGGCCGGGGCCAACGTCCTGACTTTC. Protein product: CASSGQAGANVLTF.